This is a list of T cell receptor beta chains from one sample in a study of T cell repertoires in cytomegalovirus infection. These receptors are not linked to any known antigen. TCRdb re-analysed the reads in MiXCR, keeping a single row per CDR3 protein. This table holds approximately 56,000 distinct CDR3 sequences, 20% found once. Sequenced material: CD8+ T cells from cultured PBMCs, taken from culture after CMV antigen stimulation. Every receptor here comes from a human donor in good health (CMV status not recorded). Some clones in this sample may be carry-over from other donors' samples. Each CDR3 is given with its conserved first and last residue. A D gene is named only where the DNA matches it firmly. The size field is filled for only some rows; it gives once, few, many or a size class.

TRBV7-2	few	.	TRBJ1-1	TGTGCCAGCAGCTTAAATGGAGGCCCGAACACTGAAGCTTTCTTT	CASSLNGGPNTEAFF
TRBV7-9	few	TRBD1	TRBJ1-1	TGTGCCAGCAGCCCCACAGAGACAGGGTACCGGACTGAAGCTTTCTTT	CASSPTETGYRTEAFF
TRBV4-3	.	TRBD2	TRBJ2-1	TGCGCCAGCAGCCAAGATATCGGGACTAGCGGGATGAATGAGCAGTTCTTC	CASSQDIGTSGMNEQFF
TRBV7-9	few	.	TRBJ1-1	TGTGCCAGCAGCCCTCGGGGAGGCAGCACTGAAGCTTTCTTT	CASSPRGGSTEAFF
TRBV7-8	.	.	TRBJ1-5	TGTGCCAGCAGCTCATATTTAGGGACGGGTGATCAGCCCCAGCATTTT	CASSSYLGTGDQPQHF
TRBV20-1	.	.	TRBJ2-3	TGCAGTGCCGATGACGGGTCTGGCACAGATACGCAGTATTTT	CSADDGSGTDTQYF
TRBV15	once	.	TRBJ2-7	TGTGCCACCAGTACGGACAGCTCCTACGAGCAGTACTTC	CATSTDSSYEQYF
TRBV6-5	.	.	TRBJ1-4	TGTGCCAGCAGTAAGGGTCGTGCACCTAATGAAAAACTGTTTTTT	CASSKGRAPNEKLFF
TRBV4-2	once	.	TRBJ1-2	TGTGCCAGCAGCCAATCCCTAGGGGTTAGGGGAACTGGCTACACCTTC	CASSQSLGVRGTGYTF
TRBV7-9	many	TRBD1	TRBJ1-4	TGTGCCAGCAGCAAACCGGGACAGGTTAATGAAAAACTGTTTTTT	CASSKPGQVNEKLFF
TRBV15	medium-sized	.	TRBJ1-1	TGTGCCACCAGCAGAGAAAATCTGGAGGGGACTGAAGCTTTCTTT	CATSRENLEGTEAFF
TRBV7-2	few	.	TRBJ1-2	TGTGCCAGCAGCTTAGAGGGGAGGGCCTATGGCTACACCTTC	CASSLEGRAYGYTF
TRBV10-3	many	.	TRBJ2-1	TGTGCCATCAGTGAATTATGGACTGAGAATGAGCAGTTCTTC	CAISELWTENEQFF
TRBV28	.	.	TRBJ2-1	TGTGCCAGCAGTTCTCTCGAGAGGGGGAATGAGCAGTTCTTC	CASSSLERGNEQFF
TRBV12-3/TRBV12-4	many	.	TRBJ2-2	TGTGCCAGCACCCTCTCCCCCGGACTTTGGAACACCGGGGAGCTGTTTTTT	CASTLSPGLWNTGELFF
TRBV7-9	.	.	TRBJ2-5	TGTGCCAGCAGCTCCCTGGGGGAAAGGGGTCAGACCCAGTACTTC	CASSSLGERGQTQYF
TRBV7-2	few	.	TRBJ1-5	TGTGCCAGCAGCTTAGAAGGGATCAGGCCTCAGCCCCAGCATTTT	CASSLEGIRPQPQHF
TRBV4-3	few	TRBD2	TRBJ2-7	TGCGCCAGCAGCCAAGGGAGGGGAGGGCAGAGCGAGCAGTACTTC	CASSQGRGGQSEQYF
TRBV7-8	.	TRBD1	TRBJ1-2	TGTGCCAGCAGCTTAAGGTATCGGACAGGGACATTGGATGGCTACACCTTC	CASSLRYRTGTLDGYTF
TRBV4-1	few	.	TRBJ1-6	TGCGCCAGCAGCCAAGGTCAGGGATCTAATTCACCCCTCCACTTT	CASSQGQGSNSPLHF
TRBV12-3/TRBV12-4	few	.	TRBJ1-2	TGTGCCAGCAGTACCGGGACACCCTATGGCTACACCTTC	CASSTGTPYGYTF
TRBV4-1	.	TRBD1	TRBJ1-2	TGCGCCAGCAGCCAAGATTGGGACAGACAGCATGGCTACACCTTC	CASSQDWDRQHGYTF
TRBV30	few	TRBD1	TRBJ2-7	TGTGCCTGGAGGGACAGGGGGCTTAACGAGCAGTACTTC	CAWRDRGLNEQYF
TRBV7-9	.	.	TRBJ2-7	TGTGCCAGCAGTGCCTCTCCCTACGAGCAGTACTTC	CASSASPYEQYF
TRBV28	.	.	TRBJ2-5	TGTGCCAGCAGTCAAGAGACCCAGTACTTC	CASSQETQYF
TRBV6-2/TRBV6-3	.	.	TRBJ2-1	TGTGCCAGCCTCTCCTTGGGGGGGGCGGCCTACAATGAGCAGTTCTTC	CASLSLGGAAYNEQFF
TRBV7-9	.	TRBD1	TRBJ1-1	TGTGCCAGCAGCTCACCGGACAGGGTTGGCCCTGAAGCTTTCTTT	CASSSPDRVGPEAFF
TRBV12-3/TRBV12-4	.	.	TRBJ2-3	TGTGCCAGCAGTTTAAAAGTGTATACGCAGTATTTT	CASSLKVYTQYF
TRBV7-9	.	.	TRBJ2-7	TGTGCCAGCAGCCCCCGGGACAACTCCTACGAGCAGTACTTC	CASSPRDNSYEQYF
TRBV18	.	TRBD2	TRBJ2-7	TGTGCCAGCTCACCCAGGACTAGCCGGCCCTACGAGCAGTACTTC	CASSPRTSRPYEQYF
TRBV29-1	.	.	TRBJ2-1	TGCAGCGGCACAACAGGGACTTCCTACAATGAGCAGTTCTTC	CSGTTGTSYNEQFF
TRBV7-9	few	.	TRBJ2-3	TGTGCCAGCAGCCCGCTCAGTGAGATTCGCACAGATACGCAGTATTTT	CASSPLSEIRTDTQYF
TRBV15	few	TRBD1	TRBJ1-2	TGTGCCACCAGCAGAGATGACTCGGACAGGGAGTATGGCTACACCTTC	CATSRDDSDREYGYTF
TRBV7-2	few	.	TRBJ1-2	TGTGCCAGCAGCTTATCCCAGATTAACTATGGCTACACCTTC	CASSLSQINYGYTF
TRBV7-9	.	TRBD2	TRBJ2-3	TGTGCCAGCAGCTCGGTTAGCGGGGGGCCTCCTAGCACAGATACGCAGTATTTT	CASSSVSGGPPSTDTQYF
TRBV7-9	few	.	TRBJ1-4	TGTGCCACAGCAGGCGAGACGGCTGCAACTAATGAAAAACTGTTTTTT	CATAGETAATNEKLFF
TRBV7-2	.	.	TRBJ1-1	TGTGCCAGCAGCTTAAAGGACAACCCTTACACTGAAGCTTTCTTT	CASSLKDNPYTEAFF
TRBV7-2	.	.	TRBJ2-3	TGTGCCAGCACCCCGGTACGGGATACGCAGTATTTT	CASTPVRDTQYF
TRBV28	.	.	TRBJ2-3	TGTGCCAGCCGATCTGGGAGGGGGGGGCCTTCTAGCACAGATACGCAGTATTTT	CASRSGRGGPSSTDTQYF
TRBV4-3	.	.	TRBJ2-3	TGCGCCAGCAGCTCCAGGAGGGGAGGCACAGATACGCAGTATTTT	CASSSRRGGTDTQYF
TRBV27	.	.	TRBJ1-2	TGTGCCAGCAGTTGGGGCCGGAAAGGCTATGGCTACACCTTC	CASSWGRKGYGYTF
TRBV2	.	.	TRBJ1-4	TGTGCCAGCAGTGACCTTTGGCAGGCGGCAACTAATGAAAAACTGTTTTTT	CASSDLWQAATNEKLFF
TRBV11-2	few	.	TRBJ2-2	TGTGCCAGCGGTGTGACAGTAACGAACACCGGGGAGCTGTTTTTT	CASGVTVTNTGELFF
TRBV7-6	.	.	TRBJ2-7	TGTGCCAGCAGCCCTTTGGGGCCACCCTACGAGCAGTACTTC	CASSPLGPPYEQYF
TRBV7-9	few	TRBD1	TRBJ2-5	TGTGCCAGCAGCTTACCAGGGGGATCGGAGACCCAGTACTTC	CASSLPGGSETQYF
TRBV6-2/TRBV6-3	.	TRBD1	TRBJ2-7	TGTGCCAGCAGCCTGACAGGGGGAATATACGAGCAGTACTTC	CASSLTGGIYEQYF